Listed here are 2 T cell receptor beta chains from one sample, sequenced in a study of blood T cell repertoires in COVID-19. Here immunoSEQ multiplex PCR was the method, and the copy in TCRdb shows in-frame clones only, minus some. The sample holds under 250,000 clones, over 65% seen once. The sequenced sample was PBMCs or T cells enriched from blood (not recorded which). Receptors were obtained from a woman aged 55-69 years who had recovered from COVID-19.

The J gene is TRBJ2-2, the V gene TRBV15; D perhaps matches TRBD2 (5 bases). Germline V gene sequence: CDR1 LNHNV, CDR2 YYDKDF (reference sequence). V shed 5 bases and J shed 7 bases, with 11 bases lying between them. This CDR3 has 13 amino acids. The CDR3 bases are TGTGCCACCAGCGGAACTAGAGGCGGGGAGCTGTTTTTT. Translation: CATSGTRGGELFF.

V is TRBV24-1 and J is TRBJ1-1, with D perhaps TRBD1 (6 bases). The length of the CDR3 is 14 residues. V lost 8 bases and J lost 0, with 12 bases in between. CDR1 and CDR2 from the germline V gene are KGHDR and SFDVKD. The CDR3 bases are TGTGCCACCACTCCGGGACAAATGAACACTGAAGCTTTCTTT. This codes for CATTPGQMNTEAFF.